The 21 T cell receptor beta chains reported below all come from one sample, sequenced in a study of blood T cells in healthy people across ages. The use of a sample-barcoded 5' primer and a J-beta primer mix characterized a second PCR of roughly 7 to 11 cycles. One entry per CDR3 protein, called by TCRdb with MiXCR from the 5' RACE reads. The sample contains 780,000 or so distinct CDR3 sequences, approximately 53% of which appear only once. Specimen: blood. The receptors derive from a man between 35 and 55 years old in good health.

The chain uses TRBV20-1 and TRBJ2-3; TRBD2 agrees at 8 bases. With V trimmed by 6 bases and J by 5 bases, 13 bases remained unmatched. This CDR3 comprises 15 residues. Germline V gene data show CDR1 as DFQATT and CDR2 as SNEGSKA (reference sequence). The CDR3 DNA reads as TGCAGTGCCCCTTTGGCGGGAGGACTTGTAGATACGCAGTATTTT. Amino acids: CSAPLAGGLVDTQYF.

This clonotype was seen many times. The chain combines TRBV20-1 with TRBJ2-1; 8 bases line up with TRBD2. Per germline, CDR1 DFQATT and CDR2 SNEGSKA (reference sequence). Trimming cost V 6 bases and J 5 bases; bases outside gene matches: 15. The CDR3 consists of 16 residues. This chain's CDR3 is CSAPHPFSGDHNEQFF. CDR3 sequence (DNA): TGCAGTGCCCCGCACCCGTTTAGCGGGGACCACAATGAGCAGTTCTTC.

This sequence joins TRBV25-1 and TRBJ1-2; D remains unclear. V lost 1 base to trimming and J lost 3 bases, with 9 bases between them. The CDR3 has 14 residues. Germline CDR1 MGHDK, CDR2 SYGVNS. CDR3 DNA: TGTGCCAGCAGTGAATCCAGCGGACACTATGGCTACACCTTC. The encoded protein is CASSESSGHYGYTF.

The chain is built from TRBV7-3 and TRBJ2-1, with D uncertain. V lost 5 bases and J 8 bases, leaving 16 bases between the germline ends. Per germline, CDR1 SGHTA and CDR2 FQGTGA. This CDR3 has 14 amino acids. The CDR3 bases are TGTGCCAGCAGCCGATTGCCGAACTCCCATGAGCAGTTCTTC. Residues: CASSRLPNSHEQFF.

The chain couples TRBV28 to TRBJ2-1; the match to TRBD1 covers 7 bases. J gave up 7 bases and V 3 bases, and 6 bases lay outside the gene matches. This CDR3 has 14 amino acids. Germline-derived CDR1 and CDR2 are MDHEN and SYDVKM. CDR3 DNA: TGTGCCAGCAGTTTCCGGGACAGCCCTAATGAGCAGTTCTTC. This sequence encodes CASSFRDSPNEQFF.

The V and J genes are TRBV25-1 and TRBJ2-1, with D possibly TRBD2 on 5 matching bases. CDR1 MGHDK and CDR2 SYGVNS come from the germline V gene. The CDR3 loop spans 14 amino acids. The germline V and J ends were trimmed by 7 bases and 3 bases, with 13 bases remaining between them. CDR3 nucleotide sequence: TGTGCCAGCATTCGGACCGGACTCTACAATGAGCAGTTCTTC. Amino acid sequence: CASIRTGLYNEQFF.

This chain connects TRBV2 to TRBJ2-5, with TRBD1 matching over 7 bases. The CDR3 extends over 14 amino acids. Germline loops: CDR1 SNHLY, CDR2 FYNNEI. The junction had 4 bases not matched to a gene; V was cut back by 1 base and J by 5 bases. The CDR3 region has the DNA TGTGCCAGCAGTGAAGAGACAGGGTGGGAGACCCAGTACTTC. Encoded protein: CASSEETGWETQYF.

The J gene is TRBJ2-7, the V gene TRBV11-2, with TRBD1 matching over 7 bases. Gene TRBJ2-5 matches the end of the DNA better, so the J call may be wrong. The CDR3 has 13 amino acids. Per germline, CDR1 SGHAT and CDR2 FQNNGV. The CDR3 here is CASRQQGRETQYF. The CDR3 DNA is TGTGCCAGCAGGCAACAGGGGCGCGAGACCCAGTACTTC.

This clonotype has more than one count but fewer than ten. The chain employs TRBV7-9 and TRBJ2-5, with no clear D. Trimming took off 5 bases at V and 8 bases at J, with 15 bases between the two ends. CDR3 length equals 13 residues. CDR1 and CDR2 (germline): SEHNR, FQNEAQ (reference sequence). CDR3 sequence reads: CASSHPVTPTQYF. The CDR3, as DNA: TGTGCCAGCAGCCATCCGGTTACCCCAACCCAGTACTTC.

The V and J genes are TRBV9 and TRBJ2-1; 7 nucleotides match TRBD2. Germline V gives CDR1 SGDLS, CDR2 YYNGEE. This CDR3 is 15 amino acids long. J gave up 7 bases and V 3 bases, and 10 bases lay outside the gene matches. For the CDR3, the DNA is TGTGCCAGCAGCGAGTGGGTAGCGGGCACAAATGAGCAGTTCTTC. Translation: CASSEWVAGTNEQFF.

The J gene is TRBJ2-7, the V gene TRBV7-2, with D uncertain. The CDR3 extends over 15 amino acids. The ends were cut back, 1 base at V and 0 bases at J, with 10 bases in the middle. CDR1 and CDR2 (germline): SGHTA, FQGNSA. CDR3 in DNA: TGTGCCAGCAGCTTAGTGATAGCCACCTCCTACGAGCAGTACTTC. Protein product: CASSLVIATSYEQYF.

The rearrangement uses TRBV7-9 and TRBJ2-5; 7 bases align to TRBD2. CDR1 is SEHNR and CDR2 is FQNEAQ in the germline V gene (reference sequence). V was pared by 5 bases and J by 4 bases, with 10 bases of the junction left unmatched. The CDR3 is 15 residues long. CDR3 nucleotide sequence: TGTGCCAGCAGCCCTGAGGGAGGGTTCGGAGAGACCCAGTACTTC. Amino acid sequence: CASSPEGGFGETQYF.

A few counts support this clonotype. The V and J genes are TRBV7-6 and TRBJ2-4; no clear D. The J call may not be correct, given that the DNA end is closer to TRBJ2-5. The CDR3 spans 14 residues. Germline-derived CDR1 and CDR2 are SGHVS and FNYEAQ. The CDR3 sequence is CASSLGQLVGTQYF. DNA for the CDR3: TGTGCCAGCAGCTTAGGCCAGTTGGTAGGGACCCAGTACTTC.

The V call is TRBV7-8, the J call TRBJ1-2; the match to TRBD1 covers 8 bases. With V trimmed by 5 bases and J by 6 bases, 8 bases remained unmatched. CDR1 and CDR2 (germline): SGHVS, FQNEAQ. There are 14 residues in the CDR3. The CDR3 spells CASSPDRGWDGYTF. In DNA form, the CDR3 reads TGTGCCAGCAGCCCCGACAGGGGATGGGATGGCTACACCTTC.

To note about this clonotype: One end of the junction varies from germline; a read error may be responsible. The CDR3 nucleotides are TGTGCCAGCAGCGTAGACAGGACAGAGCAGCAGTACTTC. It codes for CASSVDRTEQQYF. V usage is TRBV11-2 and J usage is TRBJ2-7; possible D gene TRBD1, 6 bases. The germline CDR1 and CDR2 sequences are SGHAT and FQNNGV. The CDR3 totals 13 residues. Complete variable domain (other parts from reference TRBV11-2 and TRBJ2-7): EAGVAQSPRYKIIEKRQSVAFWCNPISGHATLYWYQQILGQGPKLLIQFQNNGVVDDSQLPKDRFSAERLKGVDSTLKIQPAKLEDSAVYLCASSVDRTEQQYFGPGTRLTVT.

This chain connects TRBV27 to TRBJ1-6, with D possibly TRBD1 on 5 matching bases. CDR1 MNHEY and CDR2 SMNVEV come from the germline V gene (reference sequence). The length of the CDR3 is 16 residues. V was pared by 3 bases and J by 6 bases, with 15 bases between. The DNA of the CDR3 is TGTGCCAGCAGTTTGGGGCTCCAGGAGCTTAATTCACCCCTCCACTTT. The encoded protein is CASSLGLQELNSPLHF.

V is TRBV9 and J is TRBJ2-1; 10 bases align to TRBD1. The V and J ends lost 0 bases and 5 bases, in that order; junction bases with no gene match: 5. Germline CDR1 and CDR2: SGDLS and YYNGEE. The CDR3 totals 16 residues. CDR3 nucleotides: TGTGCCAGCAGCGTAGTCCCCGGGACAGGGGACAATGAGCAGTTCTTC. Translation: CASSVVPGTGDNEQFF.

Only a few counts were recorded for this clonotype. V gene TRBV7-9 combines with J gene TRBJ2-5; D possibly matches TRBD1 or TRBD2 (7 bases each). Germline V CDR1 and CDR2: SEHNR, FQNEAQ (reference sequence). V was clipped by 8 bases and J by 1 base, with 14 bases between them. There are 14 residues in the CDR3. The chain's CDR3 is CASSGGAAQETQYF. In nucleotides, the CDR3 is TGTGCCAGCTCAGGGGGGGCTGCCCAAGAGACCCAGTACTTC.

A few counts support this clonotype. This chain joins TRBV3-1 and TRBJ1-4; D gene unclear. Germline lookup yields CDR1 LGHDT and CDR2 YNNKEL (reference sequence). This CDR3 is built from 14 residues. V gave up 4 bases and J gave up 0 bases, with 6 bases separating them. The CDR3 nucleotides read TGTGCCAGCAGCCGAACAACAACTAATGAAAAACTGTTTTTT. This sequence encodes CASSRTTTNEKLFF.

The rearrangement uses TRBV6-1 and TRBJ1-4; TRBD1 might be the D (5 bases). The germline CDR1 and CDR2 sequences are MNHNS and SASEGT. The V end was cut by 0 bases, the J end by 7 bases, with 15 bases between. CDR3 length equals 16 residues. The CDR3 sequence: CASSEAPAGYSEKLFF. CDR3 DNA sequence: TGTGCCAGCAGTGAAGCTCCAGCAGGGTACAGTGAAAAACTGTTTTTT.

The chain couples TRBV24-1 to TRBJ2-3; 10 nucleotides align to TRBD2. The length of the CDR3 is 18 residues. J lost 2 bases, V lost 2 bases, and 9 bases had no gene match. CDR1 and CDR2 (germline): KGHDR, SFDVKD. CDR3 DNA: TGTGCCACCAGTGATTCCCCCGGACTAGCGGTGTCCACAGATACGCAGTATTTT. Translating gives CATSDSPGLAVSTDTQYF.